These T cell receptor beta chains were read from a single sample in a study of cytotoxic CD8 clonotypes in ibrutinib-treated CLL. Libraries were prepared by immunoSEQ multiplex PCR; TCRdb keeps only in-frame clonotypes and omits some of them. The data show about 45,000 clones, with 60% to 70% seen just once and 20% to 25% held by the top ten. The sequenced sample was PBMCs, obtained after 24 months of ibrutinib treatment. These receptors all stem from a human donor with chronic lymphocytic leukemia. CDR3s include the opening cysteine and the closing phenylalanine or tryptophan. A D gene is named only where the DNA matches it firmly. Size tells how often a clone was seen (once, few, many) or the class of an expanded clone, and some rows leave it out.

D | J | size | V | DNA | CDR3
- | TRBJ2-5 | - | TRBV19 | TGTGCCAGTAGTAACCTAAGAGGGGAGACCCAGTACTTC | CASSNLRGETQYF
- | TRBJ1-2 | - | TRBV6-5 | TGTGCCAGCTGGAGGAGCCCCTATGGCTACACCTTC | CASWRSPYGYTF
- | TRBJ2-7 | once | TRBV18 | TGTGCCAGCTCACCAATCCTCCAGGGAACCTACGAGCAGTACTTC | CASSPILQGTYEQYF
TRBD2 | TRBJ2-2 | - | TRBV4-2 | TGTGCCAGCAGCCAAGACTGGACTAGTTACGCCGGGGAGCTGTTTTTT | CASSQDWTSYAGELFF
TRBD2 | TRBJ2-7 | - | TRBV2 | TGTGCCAGCAGTGTACTAGCGGGGAGCGAGCAGTACTTC | CASSVLAGSEQYF
- | TRBJ2-3 | - | TRBV1 | TGCACCAGCAGCCAAGAAAAAGGTGCTGGGTCGGGTTCCGGCCACACAGATACGCAGTATTTT | CTSSQEKGAGSGSGHTDTQYF
- | TRBJ1-1 | few | TRBV6-6 | TGTGCCAGCAAGCCTTCGAGGGACACTGAAGCTTTCTTT | CASKPSRDTEAFF
- | TRBJ2-6 | few | TRBV6-1 | TGTGCCAGCAGTGAAGTTAGGACAGGGGCCAACGTCCTGACTTTC | CASSEVRTGANVLTF
TRBD2 | TRBJ2-5 | - | TRBV5-4 | TGTGCCAGCAGCGGTCGACTAGCGGGCTCAGAGACCCAGTACTTC | CASSGRLAGSETQYF
- | TRBJ2-2 | - | TRBV9 | TGTGCCAGCAGCGTAGGAAATACCGGGGAGCTGTTTTTT | CASSVGNTGELFF
TRBD1 | TRBJ2-7 | - | TRBV27 | TGTGCCAGCAGGCGGGGACAGGCGAGCTCCTACGAGCAGTACTTC | CASRRGQASSYEQYF
- | TRBJ1-4 | once | TRBV30 | TGTGCCTGGAGTGGTCTAAATGAAAAACTGTTTTTT | CAWSGLNEKLFF
- | TRBJ2-7 | - | TRBV5-1 | TGCGCCAGCAGCCAGGTGGGCGCCACGGGCTACGAGCAGTACTTC | CASSQVGATGYEQYF
- | TRBJ1-2 | - | TRBV4-1 | TGCGCCAGCAGCCAAGCGGCCAGATTTAACTATGGCTACACCTTC | CASSQAARFNYGYTF
- | TRBJ2-6 | - | TRBV5-1 | TGCGCCAGCAGCTCAGGGATCTCATCTGGGGCCAACGTCCTGACTTTC | CASSSGISSGANVLTF
- | TRBJ2-7 | - | TRBV25-1 | TGTGCCAGCAGTGACGGGGGTGGGGGCTCCTACGAGCAGTACTTC | CASSDGGGGSYEQYF
TRBD2 | TRBJ2-7 | many | TRBV6-5 | TGTGCCAGCAGTTACTTTGCGGGAGGTTTAGAGCAGTACTTC | CASSYFAGGLEQYF
TRBD2 | TRBJ2-5 | - | TRBV5-8 | TGTGCCAGCAGCTCCGGGACTAGCGGAAAACAAGAGACCCAGTACTTC | CASSSGTSGKQETQYF
- | TRBJ1-3 | once | TRBV5-1 | TGCGCCAGCAGCTTGGGGGACACGTCTGGAAACACCATATATTTT | CASSLGDTSGNTIYF
- | TRBJ2-3 | - | TRBV2 | TGTGCCAGCAGTGAAAGGGTAGCGGGCACAGATACGCAGTATTTT | CASSERVAGTDTQYF
- | TRBJ1-5 | - | TRBV30 | TGTGCCTGGAGTGCGGCAGGGTACAACCAGCCCCAGCATTTT | CAWSAAGYNQPQHF
TRBD2 | TRBJ2-1 | - | TRBV15 | TGTGCCACCAGCAAGGGACTAGCGGGAGCACGGGAGCAGTTCTTC | CATSKGLAGAREQFF
TRBD2 | TRBJ2-1 | - | TRBV5-5 | TGTGCCAGCAGTTATTCGGGACTAGCATTCAATGAGCAGTTCTTC | CASSYSGLAFNEQFF
- | TRBJ1-2 | - | TRBV19 | TGTGCCAGTAGTCCTAATGGTCCCTATGGCTACACCTTC | CASSPNGPYGYTF
TRBD1 | TRBJ1-1 | - | TRBV4-1 | TGCGCCAGCAGCCAAGCCAACACAGGGGGCCCTGAAGCTTTCTTT | CASSQANTGGPEAFF
TRBD1 | TRBJ2-7 | - | TRBV18 | TGTGCCAGCTCACCAAAGACAGGGGGCTGGTACGAGCAGTACTTC | CASSPKTGGWYEQYF
TRBD2 | TRBJ2-1 | - | TRBV9 | TGTGCCAGCAGCATAGGACTAGCGGGAGTGGATGAGCAGTTCTTC | CASSIGLAGVDEQFF
- | TRBJ2-3 | many | TRBV11-3 | TGTGCCAGCAGCCAAGGACTACCCACAGATACGCAGTATTTT | CASSQGLPTDTQYF
- | TRBJ2-7 | - | TRBV5-1 | TGCGCCAGCGCGCCATTGGCCCTCTACGAGCAGTACTTC | CASAPLALYEQYF
TRBD2 | TRBJ2-1 | - | TRBV9 | TGTGCCAGCTCCGGGACTAGCGGCGCGGCGGCGTATAATGAGCAGTTCTTC | CASSGTSGAAAYNEQFF
- | TRBJ2-7 | - | TRBV19 | TGTGCCAGTAGTGCACGGGGAACATACGAGCAGTACTTC | CASSARGTYEQYF
- | TRBJ1-2 | - | TRBV15 | TGTGCCACCAGCAGAGATTTTGCAGGATCTGGCTACACCTTC | CATSRDFAGSGYTF
- | TRBJ2-7 | few | TRBV30 | TGTGCCTGGAGTGTAGCGGGGGTGACAGGGGGCGAGCAGTACTTC | CAWSVAGVTGGEQYF
- | TRBJ1-4 | few | TRBV6-4 | TGTGCCAGCAGTGTGTTCCCCAATGAAAAACTGTTTTTT | CASSVFPNEKLFF
- | TRBJ2-7 | - | TRBV5-4 | TGTGCCAGCAGCTTGGCGGGCCAATACGAGCAGTACTTC | CASSLAGQYEQYF
- | TRBJ1-1 | - | TRBV6-5 | TGTGCCAGCAGTCCCATGGGGGATGAAGCTTTCTTT | CASSPMGDEAFF
- | TRBJ1-1 | - | TRBV7-9 | TGTGCCAGCAGCCGGGGTTGGACTGAAGCTTTCTTT | CASSRGWTEAFF
- | TRBJ2-3 | - | TRBV6-5 | TGTGCCAGCAGTTACTCTAACAGGGTCAGCACAGATACGCAGTATTTT | CASSYSNRVSTDTQYF
TRBD1 | TRBJ2-7 | - | TRBV11-3 | TGTGCCAGCAGCTTAGGTGGGCGGGACAGGATATACGAGCAGTACTTC | CASSLGGRDRIYEQYF
TRBD1 | TRBJ1-1 | - | TRBV7-3 | TGTGCCAGCAGCTCCTGGACAGGGTCGACCACTGAAGCTTTCTTT | CASSSWTGSTTEAFF
- | TRBJ2-2 | - | TRBV9 | TGTGCCAGCAGCGTCCTCGCCGGGACACAAAACACCGGGGAGCTGTTTTTT | CASSVLAGTQNTGELFF
- | TRBJ2-3 | - | TRBV7-9 | TGTGCCAGCAGGAGTAGCGCTTACCCGGGGGATACGCAGTATTTT | CASRSSAYPGDTQYF
- | TRBJ1-4 | - | TRBV15 | TGTGCCACCAGCAGAGCGGGCGGTACTAATGAAAAACTGTTTTTT | CATSRAGGTNEKLFF
TRBD1 | TRBJ2-1 | - | TRBV10-3 | TGTGCCGTCTCTACCGGACAGGGGGTAGATGAGCAGTTCTTC | CAVSTGQGVDEQFF
- | TRBJ2-7 | - | TRBV27 | TGTGCCAGCTCCTCCCTCCCCTCCCCTGGGCAGTACTTC | CASSSLPSPGQYF
- | TRBJ2-7 | - | TRBV7-2 | TGTGCCAGCAGCTTAGCCCACAGGACCTCCTACGAGCAGTACTTC | CASSLAHRTSYEQYF
- | TRBJ1-3 | - | TRBV6-1 | TGTGCCAGCACTACGACGGTCTCTGGAAACACCATATATTTT | CASTTTVSGNTIYF
- | TRBJ2-1 | few | TRBV18 | TGTGCCAGCTCACTCCACGGTGAGCAGTTCTTC | CASSLHGEQFF
- | TRBJ1-6 | - | TRBV7-8 | TGTGCCAGCAGCTTAGTAGGCAGGGGAAAATCACCCCTCCACTTT | CASSLVGRGKSPLHF